This TCR beta chain was sequenced during a study of shared clonotypes between healthy human individuals. Study information: The plates for each donor numbered three CD4 naive, three CD4 memory, two CD8 naive and one CD8 memory. General study points: Naive CD4 clonotype sharing across several donors was about 5%. Larger estimated richness was generally recorded for naive subsets relative to memory subsets.

The assay used deep level. Clones were sequenced by immunoSEQ multiplex PCR, and TCRdb holds only the in-frame ones, with some missing. The sample lists roughly 2.2 million clones; more than 85% were seen once. Comments on this clone: Antigen unknown.

The germline gives CDR1 SGDLS, CDR2 YYNGEE. The CDR3 is 14 residues long. V was clipped by 0 bases and J by 3 bases, with 6 bases between them. The V call is TRBV9, the J call TRBJ2-2; D unclear. The TCR comes from a man aged 18 to 29 in good health. Some clones in this sample may be carry-over from other donors' samples. Sample: naive CD4+ T cells from PBMCs. Subset noted: CD45RA+ positively selected. The CDR3 loop reads CASSVGLDTGELFF. CDR3 DNA: TGTGCCAGCAGCGTAGGGTTGGACACCGGGGAGCTGTTTTTT.